These 10 T cell receptor beta chains were sequenced from one sample in a study of cytomegalovirus exposure and HLA in healthy donors. The PCR had 60 Vbeta and 13 Jbeta primers. This table comes from immunoSEQ multiplex PCR, and its TCRdb copy is limited to in-frame clones, with some not included. Seen here are roughly 200,000 clones, 82% observed once, and the top ten hold more than 0.45%. Source material: PBMCs. All receptors come from a woman aged 45 to 65 in good health and CMV-seronegative.

The chain carries TRBV18 and TRBJ1-1, with 9 bases identical to TRBD1. Per germline, CDR1 KGHSH and CDR2 LQKENI. CDR3 length: 12 amino acids. The V gene end was trimmed by 5 bases and the J gene end by 8 bases; junction bases not matched to a gene: 3. The CDR3 protein is CASSTGQGEAFF. The CDR3 DNA reads TGTGCCAGCTCAACTGGACAGGGGGAAGCTTTCTTT.

This sequence joins TRBV10-1 and TRBJ1-6; the D gene is possibly TRBD1 (6 bases). This CDR3 spans 14 amino acids. Germline values: CDR1 WNHNN, CDR2 SYGVQD (reference sequence). V was trimmed by 6 bases and J by 5 bases, leaving 11 bases between them. CDR3 nucleotide sequence: TGCGCCAGCAGGTTCGACAGGAATAATTCACCCCTCCACTTT. It specifies CASRFDRNNSPLHF.

V usage is TRBV2 and J usage is TRBJ1-6; TRBD1 aligns across 7 bases. CDR3 size: 15 residues. CDR1 is SNHLY and CDR2 is FYNNEI in the germline V gene. V lost 8 bases to trimming and J lost 6 bases; unmatched junction nucleotides: 10. In DNA form, the CDR3 reads TGTGCCAGCTTCCAGGGACAGAACATTAATTCACCCCTCCACTTT. Protein: CASFQGQNINSPLHF.

This rearrangement joins TRBV6-1 to TRBJ1-2; tentative D call: TRBD1 (6 bases). Germline CDR1 MNHNS, CDR2 SASEGT. V lost 6 bases, J lost 4 bases, and 15 bases lay in between. The CDR3 has 14 amino acids. The CDR3 spells CASRTPRGGYGYTF. The CDR3 region has the DNA TGTGCCAGCAGGACTCCCAGGGGCGGCTATGGCTACACCTTC.

The chain uses TRBV28 and TRBJ1-2; 10 nucleotides match TRBD1. This CDR3 has 13 amino acids. Germline CDR1 is MDHEN and CDR2 is SYDVKM. The V and J ends lost 4 bases and 5 bases, in that order; junction bases with no gene match: 1. The DNA of the CDR3 is TGTGCCAGCAGTTCGGGACAGGGGTATGGCTACACCTTC. This codes for CASSSGQGYGYTF.

The rearrangement uses TRBV28 and TRBJ2-7; 7 positions agree with TRBD2. The CDR3 runs 15 residues. J gave up 6 bases and V 4 bases, and 12 bases lay outside the gene matches. Germline V gene sequence: CDR1 MDHEN, CDR2 SYDVKM. CDR3 residues: CASSSGGRKSAEQYF. The CDR3 DNA reads as TGTGCCAGCAGTTCGGGCGGGAGAAAATCGGCCGAGCAGTACTTC.

J is TRBJ2-5 and V is TRBV11-1; 11 bases fit TRBD1. Losses at the gene ends were 0 bases for V and 2 bases for J; bases not matched to a gene: 5. Germline CDR1 SGHAT, CDR2 FQDESV (reference sequence). The CDR3 length is 17 residues. The DNA for the CDR3 is TGTGCCAGCAGCTTAGCGTGGGACAGGGGGAGACAAGAGACCCAGTACTTC. Amino acid sequence: CASSLAWDRGRQETQYF.

The chain employs TRBV6-1 and TRBJ2-7, with D tentatively TRBD2 (7 bases). This CDR3 comprises 14 residues. CDR1 is MNHNS and CDR2 is SASEGT in the germline V gene. Trimming removed 6 bases from V and 1 base from J, with 13 bases in between. In DNA form, the CDR3 reads TGTGCCAGCAGGGGGGGGACATTGTCCTACGAGCAGTACTTC. Protein sequence: CASRGGTLSYEQYF.

As for this clone: A junction end diverges from the germline sequence, so it may reflect a read error. J is TRBJ1-5 and V is TRBV28; D gene ambiguous. Germline V CDR1 and CDR2: MDHEN, SYDVKM. The CDR3 is made up of 17 amino acids. Here the CDR3 DNA reads TGTGCCAGCAGTTTTAGGTATGCCAGGTCTAGCGATCAGCCCCAGCATTTT. It yields the protein CASSFRYARSSDQPQHF.

The sample holds a few counts of this clone. The V call is TRBV20-1, the J call TRBJ2-5; D remains unclear. V was cut by 5 bases and J by 5 bases, with 6 bases left in between. Germline lookup yields CDR1 DFQATT and CDR2 SNEGSKA (reference sequence). This CDR3 has 10 amino acids. The CDR3 DNA reads as TGCAGTGCTGGGCTGGAGACCCAGTACTTC. Translating gives CSAGLETQYF.